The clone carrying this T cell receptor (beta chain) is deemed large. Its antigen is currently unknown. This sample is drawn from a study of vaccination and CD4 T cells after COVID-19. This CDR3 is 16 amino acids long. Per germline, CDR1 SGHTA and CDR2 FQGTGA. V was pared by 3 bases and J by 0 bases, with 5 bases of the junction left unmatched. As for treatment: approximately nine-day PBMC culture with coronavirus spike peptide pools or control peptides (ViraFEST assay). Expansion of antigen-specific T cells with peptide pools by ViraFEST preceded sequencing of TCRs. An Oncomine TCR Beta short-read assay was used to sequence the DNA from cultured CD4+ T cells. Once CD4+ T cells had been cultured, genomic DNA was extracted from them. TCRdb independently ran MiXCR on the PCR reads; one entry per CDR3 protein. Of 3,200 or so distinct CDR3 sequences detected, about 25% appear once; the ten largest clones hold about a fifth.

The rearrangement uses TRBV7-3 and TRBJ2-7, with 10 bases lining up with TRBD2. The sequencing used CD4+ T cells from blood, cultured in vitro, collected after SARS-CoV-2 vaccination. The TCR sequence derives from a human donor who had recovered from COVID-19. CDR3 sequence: CASSLGASGSSYEQYF. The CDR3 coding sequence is TGTGCCAGCAGCTTGGGTGCTAGCGGGAGCTCCTACGAGCAGTACTTC.